Below, 9 T cell receptor beta chains from the same sample are listed, as sequenced in a study of cytomegalovirus exposure and HLA in healthy donors. Both 60 Vbeta primers and 13 Jbeta primers went into the PCR. The data were produced by immunoSEQ multiplex PCR, yet TCRdb's version contains in-frame clones alone and is incomplete. The table shows about 64,000 clones, with 85% occurring only once. The source material was PBMCs. The receptor source for this set is a female donor in good health and CMV-seronegative.

Turning to this clone: This CDR3 is missing its conserved last phenylalanine or tryptophan, likely due to a read error. The gene calls are TRBV19 and TRBJ1-2, with 7 nucleotides matching TRBD1. Germline CDR1 reads LNHDA; CDR2 reads SQIVND (reference sequence). Trimming removed 5 bases from V and 3 bases from J; junction bases left unmatched: 12. The length of the CDR3 is 16 residues. CDR3 DNA sequence: TGTGCCAGTAGTCCGGAGACAGGGAAAGGGCACTATGGCTACACCCTC. Translated: CASSPETGKGHYGYTL.

The chain uses TRBV4-1 and TRBJ1-2; no clear D. CDR1 is MGHRA and CDR2 is YSYEKL in the germline V gene. V gave up 1 base and J gave up 0 bases, with 15 bases separating them. The CDR3 is 17 residues long. CDR3 residues: CASSQVAVGRPNYGYTF. The CDR3, as DNA: TGCGCCAGCAGCCAAGTAGCGGTAGGCAGACCTAACTATGGCTACACCTTC.

The gene calls are TRBV27 and TRBJ1-1, with TRBD1 matching over 8 bases. Germline V lookup: CDR1 MNHEY, CDR2 SMNVEV (reference sequence). Trimming removed 5 bases from V and 0 bases from J; junction bases left unmatched: 5. CDR3 length equals 15 residues. In DNA, the CDR3 is TGTGCCAGCAGTGTCGGACAGGGAGTGAACACTGAAGCTTTCTTT. This translates into CASSVGQGVNTEAFF.

This chain uses TRBV6-5 with TRBJ2-5; 8 bases line up with TRBD2. V was pared by 5 bases and J by 1 base, with 6 bases of the junction left unmatched. Germline V gives CDR1 MNHEY, CDR2 SVGAGI. This CDR3 contains 15 residues. Here the CDR3 reads CASSPREGVQETQYF. The CDR3 DNA reads as TGTGCCAGCAGTCCCCGGGAGGGGGTCCAAGAGACCCAGTACTTC.

The chain recombines TRBV19 with TRBJ1-1; 8 nucleotides align to TRBD1. CDR1 is LNHDA, CDR2 SQIVND, per germline (reference sequence). The CDR3 length is 14 residues. Trimming at V came to 5 bases and at J to 6 bases, leaving 8 bases not matched to a gene. The CDR3 sequence: CASSVTGGEAEAFF. The DNA for the CDR3 is TGTGCCAGTAGTGTCACAGGGGGAGAGGCTGAAGCTTTCTTT.

The chain carries TRBV28 and TRBJ2-7; 13 bases align to TRBD2. CDR1 is MDHEN, CDR2 SYDVKM, per germline. This CDR3 region has 16 residues. V dropped 5 bases and J dropped 0; count of bases not matched to a gene: 4. CDR3 loop: CASSTRTSGSSYEQYF. The CDR3 bases are TGTGCCAGCAGTACCCGGACTAGCGGGAGCTCCTACGAGCAGTACTTC.

The gene calls are TRBV4-3 and TRBJ2-3; D unclear. Trimming removed 0 bases at V and 4 bases at J, with 8 bases between. The CDR3 loop spans 14 amino acids. CDR1 LGHNA and CDR2 YSLEER come from the germline V gene. CDR3 nucleotide sequence: TGCGCCAGCAGCCAAGATCTCCGAGCAGATACGCAGTATTTT. Residues: CASSQDLRADTQYF.

This chain links TRBV5-1 with TRBJ1-6; D remains unclear. The CDR3 totals 12 residues. V gave up 0 bases and J gave up 10 bases, with 5 bases separating them. CDR1 SGHRS and CDR2 YFSETQ come from the germline V gene. The DNA of the CDR3 is TGCGCCAGCAGCTTGGGAGAGTCACCCCTCCACTTT. It specifies CASSLGESPLHF.

CDR3 sequence (DNA): TGTGCCAGCAGTGGGGGGGTTAGCACAGATACGCAGTATTTT. This gives the protein CASSGGVSTDTQYF. The chain recombines TRBV2 with TRBJ2-3; tentative D call: TRBD2 (6 bases). The germline CDR1 and CDR2 sequences are SNHLY and FYNNEI. Trimming took off 4 bases at V and 0 bases at J, with 8 bases between the two ends. CDR3 length equals 14 residues.